The TCR beta chain under discussion was sequenced for a study of blood T cell repertoires in COVID-19. The overall study: Donors in the United States, Italy and Spain gave samples during acute or convalescent COVID-19. In each case, the material was cDNA or gDNA derived from T cells, B-cell-depleted T cells, or PBMCs.

Per the study methods: Using reference gene primer amplification, nucleated cell counts were estimated. Only in-frame clones appear in the TCRdb table, and some are missing; sequencing was by immunoSEQ multiplex PCR. Clonal size and the V and J genes are those of that table, whereas D and trimming came from the DNA. The sample includes 300,000 to 350,000 clones, about nine tenths seen only once; the top ten take 2% to 3%. Per the germline V gene, CDR1 is WSHSY and CDR2 is SAAADI. There are 16 residues in the CDR3. The ends lost 0 bases at V and 4 bases at J; junction bases unmatched: 5. This TCR came from a man between 18 and 35 years old with active or convalescent COVID-19. Sequenced input: peripheral blood. The gene calls are TRBV10-2 and TRBJ2-7, with 11 bases lining up with TRBD2. The CDR3 here is CASSESSGLAAYEQYF. The CDR3 bases are TGCGCCAGCAGTGAGTCGTCGGGACTAGCGGCTTACGAGCAGTACTTC.